Listed below are T cell receptor beta chains from one sample, sequenced in a study of post-analysis software for immune sequencing data. TCRdb reprocessed the PCR reads via MiXCR and lists one record per CDR3 protein. Of some 370,000 distinct CDR3 sequences in the sample, approximately 33% were seen once. Sequencing was done on a sample of blood. The origin of the receptors is a girl aged 10 to 17 with multiple sclerosis. CDR3s include the opening cysteine and the closing phenylalanine or tryptophan.

j_call v_call cdr3_aa
TRBJ2-5 TRBV7-3 CASSPVRSETQYF
TRBJ2-6 TRBV6-1 CASRQGGSGANVLTF
TRBJ2-2 TRBV20-1 CSATPMELNTGELFF
TRBJ2-1 TRBV5-1 CASSLVLGGSYNEQFF
TRBJ1-2 TRBV20-1 CSARDYRNNYGYTF
TRBJ2-5 TRBV29-1 CSVANFPEQYF
TRBJ2-1 TRBV4-1 CASRVREGADEQFF
TRBJ2-1 TRBV27 CASTKLTEGQGEYNEQFF
TRBJ2-7 TRBV28 CASRIQVSYEQYF
TRBJ1-5 TRBV9 CASSVTGNYNQPQHF
TRBJ2-6 TRBV11-2 CASTLYSGANVLTF
TRBJ2-1 TRBV20-1 CSAPGQRMRGPQEQFF
TRBJ2-1 TRBV7-2 CASSLRFRPNEQFF
TRBJ2-5 TRBV6-6 CASSYVSATGAQRYF
TRBJ2-1 TRBV7-2 CASSLAELAGEQFF
TRBJ1-6 TRBV4-3 CASSQDRREDSPLHF
TRBJ1-2 TRBV14 CASSPIWTVYGYTF
TRBJ1-6 TRBV5-1 CASSTGQDPYGSPRHF
TRBJ2-1 TRBV7-2 CASSGRAETALYNEQFF
TRBJ1-6 TRBV12-3/TRBV12-4 CASSGGQGRTLHF
TRBJ2-1 TRBV28 CASSSSGGADEQFF
TRBJ2-1 TRBV7-3 CASSLMPSGGHQIFEQFF